This is a list of T cell receptor beta chains from one sample in a study of CD8 T cells in Susac syndrome. TCRdb processed the immunoSEQ multiplex PCR reads anew with MiXCR; each CDR3 protein has one entry. The data show about 240,000 distinct CDR3 sequences, 90% to 96% seen once. The sequenced material came from CD4+ T cells from PBMCs. The receptors here all came from a human donor with Susac syndrome. CDR3s include the opening cysteine and the closing phenylalanine or tryptophan.

j_call v_call cdr3_aa
TRBJ1-2 TRBV28 CASSLTGPYGYTF
TRBJ2-3 TRBV29-1 CSVGQAHTDTQYF
TRBJ2-7 TRBV20-1 CSARVPYSYEQYF
TRBJ1-4 TRBV3-1 CASSQDRGGRKLFF
TRBJ2-1 TRBV25-1 CASSEFNEQFF
TRBJ2-7 TRBV29-1 CSVDSPGNSYEQYF
TRBJ2-7 TRBV7-2 CASSTRGDRRQSYEQYF
TRBJ1-2 TRBV7-9 CASSSGGFYGYTF
TRBJ2-7 TRBV29-1 CSVVGQLIYEQYF
TRBJ2-3 TRBV20-1 CSARRDTGTDTQYF
TRBJ2-5 TRBV5-1 CASSSSTSKETQYF
TRBJ2-5 TRBV24-1 CATSDLGGHFQETQYF
TRBJ2-1 TRBV11-1 CASSPPGRGNEQFF
TRBJ1-2 TRBV6-2/TRBV6-3 CASSKTRANYGYTF
TRBJ2-1 TRBV7-6 CASSLFETSVPLTYNEQFF
TRBJ2-5 TRBV11-2 CASSLERVEETQYF
TRBJ1-5 TRBV7-2 CASSLVLSQPQHF
TRBJ2-2 TRBV2 CASEGLAEEAGELFF
TRBJ2-6 TRBV7-3 CASSLNGGSGANVLTF
TRBJ2-5 TRBV28 CAIRTDRETQYF
TRBJ1-1 TRBV20-1 CSAKPSGALVTEAFF
TRBJ2-7 TRBV3-1 CASSRLRAGGIGEQYF
TRBJ2-5 TRBV9 CASSVRAGQETQYF
TRBJ2-5 TRBV20-1 CSVPIGAQETQYF
TRBJ2-3 TRBV7-3 CASSFRAGGTDTQYF
TRBJ1-2 TRBV12-3/TRBV12-4 CASSPSDYGYTF
TRBJ1-4 TRBV20-1 CSAMGDGIEKLFF
TRBJ2-1 TRBV10-3 CAISESRGTTYNEQFF
TRBJ2-3 TRBV27 CASTVWGSTDTQYF
TRBJ1-5 TRBV20-1 CSARVLNSNQPQHF
TRBJ1-1 TRBV10-3 CAISETGENTEAFF
TRBJ2-2 TRBV27 CASSLSRNTGELFF
TRBJ1-2 TRBV28 CASEHRGLGYTF
TRBJ2-4 TRBV23-1 CASSQGPRAKNIQYF
TRBJ2-3 TRBV29-1 CSVERDTDTQYF
TRBJ2-3 TRBV5-6 CASSLSPGAQYF